This TCR beta chain was identified during a study of OX40 agonist ivuxolimab in advanced cancers. Study-level information: Among those treated, three patients had partial responses, one with hepatocellular carcinoma and two with cutaneous melanoma.

Study-level results: With doses of 0.1-3.0 mg/kg, partial responders showed among the lowest clonal expansion. Nonresponders, in some cases, also had low normalized T-cell clonal expansion.

The CDR3 loop spans 14 amino acids. The germline V and J ends were trimmed by 0 bases and 2 bases, with 8 bases remaining between them. CDR1 is MNHEY and CDR2 is SMNVEV in the germline V gene (reference sequence). To note about this clone: Antigen: not known.

Assay used: immunoSEQ multiplex PCR; TCRdb lists only in-frame clones, some missing. The sample holds about 73,000 clones, more than 75% seen once. The chain combines TRBV27 with TRBJ2-7, with D hard to call. The receptor's source is an adult with an advanced solid tumor such as melanoma, head and neck, liver or kidney cancer. The sequencing used CD4+ or CD8+ T cells sorted from blood, collected in a trial of the OX40 agonist ivuxolimab. Here the CDR3 reads CASSLSGVAYEQYF. The CDR3 DNA reads as TGTGCCAGCAGTTTATCGGGCGTGGCCTACGAGCAGTACTTC.